This T cell receptor (beta chain) was profiled in a study of cytomegalovirus exposure and HLA in healthy donors. Study information: The same platform was used for the 110 or so validation repertoires as for the 666 first-cohort repertoires, as reported in a later analysis.

Germline V gene sequence: CDR1 MGHDK, CDR2 SYGVNS. This CDR3 has 14 residues. V shed 8 bases, J shed 2 bases, and the junction held 6 bases outside the gene matches. Study-level findings and limits: Cytomegalovirus status, reportedly, was diagnosed with high specificity and sensitivity by the classifier. According to a later analysis, TCR clusters from the first cohort tended to co-occur in the 110 or so validation repertoires. In vitro experiments confirmed that a few CMV-associated chains were specific for CMV antigens.

Libraries were prepared by immunoSEQ multiplex PCR; TCRdb keeps only in-frame clonotypes and omits some of them. Of roughly 100,000 clones detected, around 90% appear once; the ten largest clones hold about 1.8%. With respect to this clone: Its specificity is unknown.

The V call is TRBV25-1, the J call TRBJ2-3; 8 bases fit TRBD2. Sequenced input: PBMCs. The receptor comes from a woman between 18 and 30 years old in good health and CMV-seropositive. The CDR3 here is CASEPAGVTDTQYF. DNA for the CDR3: TGTGCCAGCGAACCAGCGGGGGTCACAGATACGCAGTATTTT. The full variable domain, completed using reference TRBV25-1 and TRBJ2-3, is EADIYQTPRYLVIGTGKKITLECSQTMGHDKMYWYQQDPGMELHLIHYSYGVNSTEKGDLSSESTVSRIRTEHFPLTLESARPSHTSQYLCASEPAGVTDTQYFGPGTRLTVL.